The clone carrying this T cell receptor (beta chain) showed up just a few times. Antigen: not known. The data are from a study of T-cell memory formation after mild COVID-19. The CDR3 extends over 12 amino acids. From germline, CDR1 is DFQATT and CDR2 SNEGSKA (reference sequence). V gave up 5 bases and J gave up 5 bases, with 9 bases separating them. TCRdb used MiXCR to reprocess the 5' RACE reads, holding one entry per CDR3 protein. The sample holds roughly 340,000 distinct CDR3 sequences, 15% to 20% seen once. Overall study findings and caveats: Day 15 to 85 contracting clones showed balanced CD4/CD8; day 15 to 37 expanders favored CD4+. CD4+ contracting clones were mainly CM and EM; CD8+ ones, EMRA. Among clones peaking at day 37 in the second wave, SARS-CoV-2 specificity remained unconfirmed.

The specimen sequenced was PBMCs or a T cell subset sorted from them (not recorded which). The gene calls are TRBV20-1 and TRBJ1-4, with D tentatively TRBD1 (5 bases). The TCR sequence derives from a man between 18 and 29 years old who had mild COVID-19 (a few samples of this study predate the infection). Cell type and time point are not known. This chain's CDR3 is CSAGKGNEKLFF. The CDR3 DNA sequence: TGCAGTGCTGGGAAGGGGAATGAAAAACTGTTTTTT.